These 6 T cell receptor beta chains originate from one sample sequenced in a study of T-cell memory formation after mild COVID-19 (dated by TCRdb to the early 2020s). The library was prepared using 5' RACE. Reads for this sample came from an Illumina NovaSeq 6000. In-frame beta chains were kept once TCRdb had trimmed the public reads at Q25 with fastp and called clones with MiXCR. Each entry is one CDR3 protein sequence, shown with its most common DNA and genes. This sample has 250,000 to 300,000 distinct CDR3 sequences in its table, and approximately 16% of those were observed once. Together, the top ten hold approximately 23% of the sample. The sample comprised PBMCs or a T cell subset sorted from them (not recorded which). The receptors were gathered from a young man who had mild COVID-19 (a few samples of this study predate the infection). The sample titles of this study are shuffled in the database, so cell type and time point are left out; the donor was told from shared clones.

At least ten counts were recorded for this clonotype. The chain links TRBV7-9 to TRBJ1-1, with D uncertain. The CDR3 spans 12 residues. Trimming stripped 6 bases from V and 3 bases from J, with 8 bases between. Germline V lookup: CDR1 SEHNR, CDR2 FQNEAQ (reference sequence). This chain's CDR3 is CASRERDTEAFF. CDR3 bases: TGTGCCAGCAGAGAGAGGGACACTGAAGCTTTCTTT.

The CDR3 DNA follows: TGCGCCAGCAGCCCCCGAGAAAGAGCAACCGGGGAGCTGTTTTTT. It encodes CASSPRERATGELFF. The gene calls are TRBV4-1 and TRBJ2-2; no clear D. Germline V lookup: CDR1 MGHRA, CDR2 YSYEKL. The CDR3 totals 15 residues. Trimming pared 4 bases from V and 5 bases from J, leaving 14 bases between.

This clonotype appeared a few times. The V and J genes are TRBV7-9 and TRBJ1-1, with no clear D. The germline V and J ends were trimmed by 1 base and 4 bases, with 13 bases remaining between them. Germline loops: CDR1 SEHNR, CDR2 FQNEAQ (reference sequence). This CDR3 has 15 amino acids. CDR3: CASSLDAHWGTEAFF. The CDR3, as DNA: TGTGCCAGCAGCTTAGACGCCCACTGGGGCACTGAAGCTTTCTTT.

In DNA, the CDR3 is TGCGCCAGCAGGTACACCCCCGGGACAGGGGGCGAGCAGTACTTC. Amino acids: CASRYTPGTGGEQYF. The chain carries TRBV4-1 and TRBJ2-7; 11 positions agree with TRBD1. Germline V lookup: CDR1 MGHRA, CDR2 YSYEKL. The CDR3 contains 15 residues. J gave up 6 bases and V 6 bases, and 10 bases lay outside the gene matches.

The CDR3 sequence: CASRQGRAETQYF. The DNA for the CDR3 is TGTGCCAGCAGACAGGGGCGCGCGGAGACCCAGTACTTC. The rearrangement uses TRBV12-3 or TRBV12-4 and TRBJ2-5, with TRBD1 matching over 7 bases. The CDR3 consists of 13 residues. Trimming took 6 bases from V and 5 from J; bases not matched to a gene: 6.

The sample holds a few counts of this clonotype. The rearrangement uses TRBV20-1 and TRBJ2-3; D perhaps matches TRBD1 (6 bases). The germline V gene has CDR1 DFQATT and CDR2 SNEGSKA (reference sequence). This CDR3 comprises 15 residues. The V end was cut by 0 bases, the J end by 5 bases, with 15 bases between. The CDR3 here is CSARDAGARGDTQYF. CDR3 nucleotides: TGCAGTGCTAGAGACGCAGGGGCCCGGGGAGATACGCAGTATTTT.